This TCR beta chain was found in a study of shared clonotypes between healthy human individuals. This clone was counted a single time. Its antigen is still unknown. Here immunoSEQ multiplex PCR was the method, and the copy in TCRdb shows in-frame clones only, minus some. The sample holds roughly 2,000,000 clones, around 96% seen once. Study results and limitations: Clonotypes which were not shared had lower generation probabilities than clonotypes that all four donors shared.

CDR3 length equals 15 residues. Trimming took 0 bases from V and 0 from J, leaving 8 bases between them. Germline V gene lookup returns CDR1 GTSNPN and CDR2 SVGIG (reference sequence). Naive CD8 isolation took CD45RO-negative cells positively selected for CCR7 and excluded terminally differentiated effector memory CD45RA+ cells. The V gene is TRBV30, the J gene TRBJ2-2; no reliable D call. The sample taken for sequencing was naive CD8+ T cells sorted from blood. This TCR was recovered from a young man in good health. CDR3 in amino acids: CAWSVGGTNTGELFF. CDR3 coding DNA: TGTGCCTGGAGTGTAGGTGGGACGAACACCGGGGAGCTGTTTTTT.